The 19 T cell receptor beta chains given below trace back to one sample, sequenced in a study of blood T cell repertoires in COVID-19. The protocol was immunoSEQ multiplex PCR, while the TCRdb copy is restricted to in-frame clones and leaves out a portion. The table includes approximately 300,000 clones, 80% to 90% detected once. Sequenced material: PBMCs or T cells enriched from blood (not recorded which). The source of these receptors is a young man who had recovered from COVID-19.

The chain employs TRBV6-5 and TRBJ1-5; 11 bases line up with TRBD1. Germline trimming cut 2 bases from V and 7 bases from J; bases unmatched to any gene: 7. The CDR3 is made up of 16 amino acids. Germline assignment: CDR1 MNHEY and CDR2 SVGAGI. DNA for the CDR3: TGTGCCAGCAGTTACACCCGGACAGGGGGCTGGCAGCCCCAGCATTTT. It yields the protein CASSYTRTGGWQPQHF.

About this clone itself: Its ends do not fully match the called genes, so a read error is possible. This chain's CDR3 is CTSSSGLAGIYEQYF. The CDR3 DNA is TGTACCAGCAGTTCAGGACTAGCGGGGATTTACGAGCAGTACTTC. The chain couples TRBV27 to TRBJ2-7, with 12 positions matching TRBD2. Germline loops: CDR1 MNHEY, CDR2 SMNVEV (reference sequence). The CDR3 is made up of 15 amino acids.

The V gene is TRBV11-2, the J gene TRBJ2-2; the match to TRBD2 covers 9 bases. The V segment lost 1 base and the J segment 3 bases; nucleotides outside the gene matches: 0. The CDR3 totals 15 residues. Per the germline V gene, CDR1 is SGHAT and CDR2 is FQNNGV. The CDR3 DNA reads TGTGCCAGCAGCTTAGTAGCGGGAGACACCGGGGAGCTGTTTTTT. This sequence encodes CASSLVAGDTGELFF.

The chain carries TRBV6-2 or TRBV6-3 and TRBJ1-2; D possibly corresponds to TRBD1 (5 bases). The germline CDR1 and CDR2 sequences are MNHEY and SVGEGT. Trimming pared 3 bases from V and 8 bases from J, leaving 10 bases between. The CDR3 totals 12 residues. This CDR3 reads CASSYGARGYTF. The CDR3 DNA is TGTGCCAGCAGTTATGGGGCGCGAGGCTACACCTTC.

V and J are TRBV5-1 and TRBJ1-4; weak D call: TRBD1 (6 bases). The CDR3 loop spans 15 amino acids. Germline V gene sequence: CDR1 SGHRS, CDR2 YFSETQ. Trimming pared 4 bases from V and 7 bases from J, leaving 17 bases between. The CDR3 sequence: CASSPVGAWSEKLFF. The CDR3, as DNA: TGCGCCAGCAGCCCCGTGGGGGCTTGGAGTGAAAAACTGTTTTTT.

V usage is TRBV5-1 and J usage is TRBJ1-1, with D perhaps matching TRBD1 (5 bases). The CDR3 is 16 amino acids. The germline V gene has CDR1 SGHRS and CDR2 YFSETQ. Trimming pared 6 bases from V and 0 bases from J, leaving 18 bases between. Here the CDR3 reads CASNQAAGGMNTEAFF. The CDR3 region has the DNA TGCGCCAGCAACCAGGCCGCGGGGGGTATGAACACTGAAGCTTTCTTT.

The chain recombines TRBV4-1 with TRBJ2-5; the D is unclear. Germline assignment: CDR1 MGHRA and CDR2 YSYEKL. The CDR3 sequence is 14 residues long. V was shortened by 0 bases and J by 5 bases, with 10 bases between the two germline ends. CDR3 protein: CASSQDRLDETQYF. The CDR3 DNA is TGCGCCAGCAGCCAAGACCGCCTAGACGAGACCCAGTACTTC.

The chain employs TRBV19 and TRBJ2-3, with a tentative D call TRBD2 (5 bases). This CDR3 contains 15 residues. V gave up 7 bases and J gave up 9 bases, with 23 bases separating them. From germline, CDR1 is LNHDA and CDR2 SQIVND (reference sequence). The CDR3 DNA sequence: TGTGCCAGTACCCCGGCTAGCCCAACTTTTTCAACGCAGTATTTT. Protein: CASTPASPTFSTQYF.

This clone was seen more than once but under ten times. The chain combines TRBV27 with TRBJ2-1, with D possibly TRBD2 on 7 matching bases. The CDR3 is 11 amino acids. Germline V gene lookup returns CDR1 MNHEY and CDR2 SMNVEV (reference sequence). The V end lost 10 bases, the J end lost 9 bases, and 13 bases lay between the germline ends. In nucleotides, the CDR3 is TGTGCCACTTTAAGGGGGGGTGAGCAGTTCTTC. Its protein product is CATLRGGEQFF.

This clone was seen just once. This sequence joins TRBV19 and TRBJ2-2; 12 bases map to TRBD2. Trimming removed 3 bases from V and 12 bases from J; junction bases left unmatched: 5. CDR3 size: 14 residues. Germline V gives CDR1 LNHDA, CDR2 SQIVND (reference sequence). CDR3 residues: CASSMQTSGGKLFF. The CDR3 DNA reads as TGTGCCAGTAGTATGCAGACTAGCGGGGGAAAGCTGTTTTTT.

J is TRBJ1-4 and V is TRBV5-1; TRBD1 matches at 7 bases. The CDR3 sequence is 14 residues long. Trimming cost V 4 bases and J 5 bases; bases outside gene matches: 5. Germline CDR1 is SGHRS and CDR2 is YFSETQ. CDR3 DNA: TGCGCCAGCAGCCCGGGACAGCTGAATGAAAAACTGTTTTTT. Protein product: CASSPGQLNEKLFF.

This clone was seen a few times. Here the CDR3 reads CASSQVPYSNQPQHF. CDR3 coding DNA: TGTGCCAGCAGCCAGGTACCATATAGCAATCAGCCCCAGCATTTT. V gene TRBV6-5 combines with J gene TRBJ1-5; D uncertain. CDR3 length: 15 amino acids. V lost 6 bases to trimming and J lost 0 bases, with 12 bases between them. The germline V gene has CDR1 MNHEY and CDR2 SVGAGI.

This clone has just a few counts. This sequence joins TRBV24-1 and TRBJ1-1; tentative D call: TRBD1 (6 bases). This CDR3 contains 14 residues. CDR1 is KGHDR, CDR2 SFDVKD, per germline. V lost 2 bases to trimming and J lost 2 bases, with 8 bases between them. CDR3 in amino acids: CATSDSGHNTEAFF. CDR3 bases: TGTGCCACCAGTGATTCGGGACACAACACTGAAGCTTTCTTT.

This clone came up once. This chain uses TRBV7-6 with TRBJ2-7; 12 bases are a match to TRBD2. The germline V gene has CDR1 SGHVS and CDR2 FNYEAQ. V shed 10 bases, J shed 7 bases, and the junction held 14 bases outside the gene matches. The CDR3 spans 15 residues. CDR3 in DNA: TGTGCCACGTCCAGGACTAGCGGGACCACGGGAGAGCAGTACTTC. Its translation is CATSRTSGTTGEQYF.

This clone was seen a single time. The CDR3 loop reads CASSLAGTAYNEQFF. CDR3 coding DNA: TGTGCCAGCAGCTTAGCCGGGACAGCCTACAATGAGCAGTTCTTC. The chain couples TRBV7-2 to TRBJ2-1; 7 nucleotides align to TRBD1. With 0 bases clipped from V and 2 bases from J, the junction kept 1 base outside the gene matches. Looked up from germline, CDR1 is SGHTA and CDR2 is FQGNSA. CDR3 length: 15 residues.

V gene TRBV7-8 combines with J gene TRBJ2-3; perhaps TRBD2 as D (6 bases). Germline V gives CDR1 SGHVS, CDR2 FQNEAQ. Trimming shortened V by 1 base and J by 0 bases, and 11 bases separated the two germline ends. The CDR3 runs 16 residues. CDR3 residues: CASSLVSRGSTDTQYF. The CDR3 DNA sequence: TGTGCCAGCAGCTTAGTCTCGCGGGGCAGCACAGATACGCAGTATTTT. Supplemented by reference TRBV7-8 and TRBJ2-3, the full variable domain reads GAGVSQSPRYKVAKRGQDVALRCDPISGHVSLFWYQQALGQGPEFLTYFQNEAQLDKSGLPSDRFFAERPEGSVSTLKIQRTQQEDSAVYLCASSLVSRGSTDTQYFGPGTRLTVL.

This chain joins TRBV19 and TRBJ1-5, with 8 nucleotides matching TRBD1. V lost 3 bases and J lost 2; bases outside the gene matches: 9. CDR3 size: 17 residues. Germline V gives CDR1 LNHDA, CDR2 SQIVND (reference sequence). CDR3 sequence reads: CASSMADRGGGNQPQHF. The CDR3 coding sequence is TGTGCCAGTAGTATGGCTGACAGGGGAGGTGGCAATCAGCCCCAGCATTTT.

The J gene is TRBJ2-1, the V gene TRBV19; maybe TRBD1 (5 bases). V was clipped by 4 bases and J by 8 bases, with 15 bases between them. Germline CDR1 is LNHDA and CDR2 is SQIVND (reference sequence). The CDR3 loop spans 14 amino acids. In DNA form, the CDR3 reads TGTGCCAGTAGTAGTGGGGCTGGGTTGTATGAGCAGTTCTTC. As protein: CASSSGAGLYEQFF.

The chain has TRBV12-1 and TRBJ1-1; TRBD1 is the table's D call and was not checked against the DNA. TRBV12-1 is labeled a pseudogene. The CDR3 is made up of 16 amino acids. CDR3 in amino acids: CASSSDRRDSHTEAFF. Here the CDR3 DNA reads TGTGCCAGCAGCTCCGATCGCCGGGACAGCCACACTGAAGCTTTCTTT.